A few counts support the clone carrying this T cell receptor beta chain. Its antigen remains unidentified. The data were obtained in a study of cytomegalovirus exposure and HLA in healthy donors. The CDR3 totals 13 residues. CDR1 is LGHNA and CDR2 is YSLEER in the germline V gene. V was trimmed by 3 bases and J by 3 bases, leaving 8 bases between them. Study-wide results and caveats: Researchers catalogued 150 or so TCR beta chains as cytomegalovirus-associated. An Asian-associated ancestry cluster reportedly showed fewer N-insertions than the approximately 600-donor mean in a later analysis. In an earlier analysis, about 87% or about 30%: the productive usage of most TCR beta V segments.

Both 60 Vbeta primers and 13 Jbeta primers went into the PCR. TCRdb's copy holds only in-frame clones and misses some; the assay was immunoSEQ multiplex PCR. Of about 180,000 clones in the sample, 77% were seen once. The rearrangement links TRBV4-3 to TRBJ1-2; D possibly corresponds to TRBD1 (6 bases). The sequencing sample was made of PBMCs. The sequence derives from a man between 18 and 29 years old in good health and CMV-seronegative. The CDR3 DNA sequence: TGCGCCAGCAGCCAGGGGGCCTACTATGGCTACACCTTC. Encoded protein: CASSQGAYYGYTF.